These T cell receptor beta chains were read from a single sample in a study of blood T cells in healthy people across ages. Via MiXCR, TCRdb re-called the 5' RACE reads, giving one row per CDR3 protein. The profile shows about 1.6 million distinct CDR3 sequences, almost 35% of them singletons. Sequenced sample: blood. The receptors come from a woman in her thirties in good health. The CDR3 runs from the conserved cysteine through the conserved F or W. D genes are given only for firm matches. Only part of the rows carry a size: once, few, many, or a class if the clone is expanded.

J gene: TRBJ2-3; D gene: TRBD1; clone size: .; V gene: TRBV5-1; CDR3 protein: CASSFSGQTDTQYF; CDR3 DNA: TGCGCCAGCAGCTTCTCGGGACAGACAGATACGCAGTATTTT
J gene: TRBJ2-1; D gene: .; clone size: few; V gene: TRBV3-1; CDR3 protein: CASSLHGDEQFF; CDR3 DNA: TGTGCCAGCAGCCTGCACGGGGACGAGCAGTTCTTC
J gene: TRBJ1-1; D gene: .; clone size: .; V gene: TRBV3-1; CDR3 protein: CASSQVGSMNTEAFF; CDR3 DNA: TGTGCCAGCAGCCAAGTCGGCAGTATGAACACTGAAGCTTTCTTT
J gene: TRBJ2-3; D gene: .; clone size: .; V gene: TRBV20-1; CDR3 protein: CSAYTGSSTDTQYF; CDR3 DNA: TGCAGTGCTTATACTGGATCTAGCACAGATACGCAGTATTTT
J gene: TRBJ1-2; D gene: .; clone size: .; V gene: TRBV5-1; CDR3 protein: CASSLRSRKYGYTF; CDR3 DNA: TGCGCCAGCAGCCTGCGGTCGAGGAAGTATGGCTACACCTTC
J gene: TRBJ2-5; D gene: .; clone size: .; V gene: TRBV2; CDR3 protein: CASRNRDSPKETQYF; CDR3 DNA: TGTGCCAGCAGGAACCGGGACTCGCCCAAAGAGACCCAGTACTTC
J gene: TRBJ2-3; D gene: TRBD2; clone size: .; V gene: TRBV4-2; CDR3 protein: CASSQDPRRGTTDTQYF; CDR3 DNA: TGTGCCAGCAGCCAAGATCCGAGGCGGGGGACCACAGATACGCAGTATTTT
J gene: TRBJ2-7; D gene: .; clone size: .; V gene: TRBV28; CDR3 protein: CASSQTATRFSYEQYF; CDR3 DNA: TGTGCCAGCAGTCAAACCGCGACAAGGTTTTCCTACGAGCAGTACTTC
J gene: TRBJ1-5; D gene: .; clone size: .; V gene: TRBV20-1; CDR3 protein: CSATETSNQPQHF; CDR3 DNA: TGCAGTGCTACTGAAACTAGCAATCAGCCCCAGCATTTT
J gene: TRBJ1-2; D gene: TRBD1; clone size: .; V gene: TRBV20-1; CDR3 protein: CSAKQGQPYTDGYTF; CDR3 DNA: TGCAGTGCTAAACAGGGGCAACCGTATACTGATGGCTACACCTTC
J gene: TRBJ1-4; D gene: .; clone size: once; V gene: TRBV25-1; CDR3 protein: CASSDRRVETLFF; CDR3 DNA: TGTGCCAGCAGCGACAGGAGGGTCGAAACACTGTTTTTT
J gene: TRBJ2-3; D gene: .; clone size: few; V gene: TRBV4-3; CDR3 protein: CASSQRPGTGPTDTQYF; CDR3 DNA: TGCGCCAGCAGCCAACGTCCTGGGACGGGCCCGACAGATACGCAGTATTTT
J gene: TRBJ2-7; D gene: .; clone size: .; V gene: TRBV6-2/TRBV6-3; CDR3 protein: CASGLQDKGTYEQYF; CDR3 DNA: TGTGCCAGCGGGCTACAGGACAAGGGAACCTACGAGCAGTACTTC
J gene: TRBJ2-5; D gene: .; clone size: .; V gene: TRBV3-1; CDR3 protein: CASSQGQLGPEHPRETQYF; CDR3 DNA: TGTGCCAGCAGCCAAGGCCAGCTCGGGCCGGAACACCCGCGAGAGACCCAGTACTTC
J gene: TRBJ1-1; D gene: .; clone size: .; V gene: TRBV29-1; CDR3 protein: CSGGTPNTEALF; CDR3 DNA: TGCAGCGGCGGGACACCGAACACTGAAGCTTTGTTT
J gene: TRBJ2-2; D gene: TRBD1; clone size: .; V gene: TRBV6-1; CDR3 protein: CASRRGTANTGELFF; CDR3 DNA: TGTGCCAGCAGGAGAGGGACAGCAAACACCGGGGAGCTGTTTTTT
J gene: TRBJ2-7; D gene: TRBD1; clone size: few; V gene: TRBV27; CDR3 protein: CASRTGQGGNEQYF; CDR3 DNA: TGTGCCAGCAGGACAGGACAGGGTGGTAACGAGCAGTACTTC
J gene: TRBJ2-1; D gene: .; clone size: .; V gene: TRBV7-9; CDR3 protein: CASSLGVMVGYNEQFF; CDR3 DNA: TGTGCCAGCAGCTTAGGGGTCATGGTGGGGTACAATGAGCAGTTCTTC
J gene: TRBJ2-6; D gene: .; clone size: once; V gene: TRBV20-1; CDR3 protein: CSAREPPGANVLTF; CDR3 DNA: TGCAGTGCTAGAGAACCCCCTGGGGCCAACGTCCTGACTTTC
J gene: TRBJ2-1; D gene: .; clone size: .; V gene: TRBV10-3; CDR3 protein: CAISVSSSYNEQFF; CDR3 DNA: TGTGCCATCAGTGTAAGTAGCTCCTACAATGAGCAGTTCTTC
J gene: TRBJ1-5; D gene: .; clone size: .; V gene: TRBV4-2; CDR3 protein: CASSPSQPQHF; CDR3 DNA: TGTGCCAGCAGCCCTAGTCAGCCCCAGCATTTT
J gene: TRBJ2-1; D gene: TRBD2; clone size: few; V gene: TRBV28; CDR3 protein: CAGGRGNSNEQFF; CDR3 DNA: TGTGCCGGCGGGAGGGGGAATAGTAATGAGCAGTTCTTC
J gene: TRBJ2-2; D gene: .; clone size: few; V gene: TRBV11-3; CDR3 protein: CASSYTSNTGELFF; CDR3 DNA: TGTGCCAGCAGCTATACCTCGAACACCGGGGAGCTGTTTTTT
J gene: TRBJ2-7; D gene: .; clone size: many; V gene: TRBV29-1; CDR3 protein: CSVEKGSYEQYF; CDR3 DNA: TGCAGCGTTGAGAAGGGTTCCTACGAGCAGTACTTC
J gene: TRBJ2-7; D gene: .; clone size: few; V gene: TRBV29-1; CDR3 protein: CSVEAQGYEQYF; CDR3 DNA: TGCAGCGTTGAAGCCCAGGGGTACGAGCAGTACTTC
J gene: TRBJ2-1; D gene: .; clone size: many; V gene: TRBV29-1; CDR3 protein: CSVGPKQTEQFF; CDR3 DNA: TGCAGCGTTGGGCCCAAGCAGACCGAGCAGTTCTTC
J gene: TRBJ2-1; D gene: .; clone size: .; V gene: TRBV20-1; CDR3 protein: CSASSGWSPYNEQFF; CDR3 DNA: TGCAGTGCTAGTTCGGGGTGGAGCCCCTACAATGAGCAGTTCTTC
J gene: TRBJ1-1; D gene: .; clone size: .; V gene: TRBV19; CDR3 protein: CASSISVNTEAFF; CDR3 DNA: TGTGCCAGTAGTATAAGCGTGAACACTGAAGCTTTCTTT
J gene: TRBJ2-1; D gene: .; clone size: few; V gene: TRBV27; CDR3 protein: CASSLEDSNYNEQFF; CDR3 DNA: TGTGCCAGCAGTTTAGAGGATAGCAACTACAATGAGCAGTTCTTC
J gene: TRBJ1-2; D gene: TRBD1; clone size: .; V gene: TRBV5-1; CDR3 protein: CASSHDRGIGYTF; CDR3 DNA: TGCGCCAGCAGCCACGACAGGGGCATTGGCTACACCTTC
J gene: TRBJ2-3; D gene: .; clone size: many; V gene: TRBV15; CDR3 protein: CATSRDFEDTQYF; CDR3 DNA: TGTGCCACCAGCAGAGATTTCGAGGATACGCAGTATTTT
J gene: TRBJ1-5; D gene: .; clone size: .; V gene: TRBV6-5; CDR3 protein: CASSPRREEQPQHF; CDR3 DNA: TGTGCCAGCAGTCCCCGCAGGGAGGAACAGCCCCAGCATTTT
J gene: TRBJ2-5; D gene: .; clone size: .; V gene: TRBV20-1; CDR3 protein: CSARVFHGEAQYF; CDR3 DNA: TGCAGTGCTAGAGTTTTCCACGGAGAGGCCCAGTACTTC
J gene: TRBJ2-3; D gene: .; clone size: .; V gene: TRBV4-1; CDR3 protein: CASSQVLVRVGNTQYF; CDR3 DNA: TGCGCCAGCAGCCAAGTCTTGGTCAGGGTGGGAAATACGCAGTATTTT
J gene: TRBJ2-2; D gene: .; clone size: .; V gene: TRBV6-5; CDR3 protein: CASNPRSNTGELFF; CDR3 DNA: TGTGCCAGCAACCCCCGATCGAACACCGGGGAGCTGTTTTTT
J gene: TRBJ2-7; D gene: TRBD1; clone size: .; V gene: TRBV6-1; CDR3 protein: CASRRDRNSYEQYF; CDR3 DNA: TGTGCCAGCAGGAGGGACAGAAACTCCTACGAGCAGTACTTC
J gene: TRBJ2-7; D gene: .; clone size: few; V gene: TRBV5-4; CDR3 protein: CASSSGVGGTALEQYF; CDR3 DNA: TGTGCCAGCAGCTCAGGCGTAGGAGGGACCGCCTTGGAGCAGTACTTC
J gene: TRBJ2-6; D gene: .; clone size: .; V gene: TRBV7-3; CDR3 protein: CASSVGGIGSGANVLTF; CDR3 DNA: TGTGCCAGCAGTGTAGGGGGAATTGGGTCTGGGGCCAACGTCCTGACTTTC
J gene: TRBJ2-7; D gene: .; clone size: .; V gene: TRBV4-1; CDR3 protein: CASSQDHLVTYEQYF; CDR3 DNA: TGCGCCAGCAGCCAAGATCATCTAGTCACCTACGAGCAGTACTTC
J gene: TRBJ2-2; D gene: .; clone size: .; V gene: TRBV20-1; CDR3 protein: CSASGGFGELFF; CDR3 DNA: TGCAGTGCTAGTGGGGGATTCGGGGAGCTGTTTTTT
J gene: TRBJ1-1; D gene: .; clone size: few; V gene: TRBV10-3; CDR3 protein: CAISESSWDTNTEAFF; CDR3 DNA: TGTGCCATCAGTGAGTCGTCGTGGGATACGAACACTGAAGCTTTCTTT